These 15 T cell receptor beta chains were all obtained from the same sample, sequenced in a study of blood T cell repertoires in COVID-19. The assay was immunoSEQ multiplex PCR, and TCRdb's table has in-frame clones only and misses some. The sample yields fewer than 500,000 clones, more than 70% seen once. The sequenced sample consisted of PBMCs or T cells enriched from blood (not recorded which). Receptors originate from a man aged 30 to 45 who had recovered from COVID-19.

About this clone: Other nucleotide sequences in the sample specify the same CDR3. This sequence joins TRBV9 and TRBJ1-5; TRBD1 matches 10 bases. The CDR3 covers 15 residues. Germline V lookup: CDR1 SGDLS, CDR2 YYNGEE. Trimming at V came to 0 bases and at J to 5 bases, leaving 2 bases not matched to a gene. The CDR3 sequence: CASSVAGQGDQPQHF. CDR3 nucleotides: TGTGCCAGCAGCGTAGCCGGACAGGGGGATCAGCCCCAGCATTTT.

The CDR3 spells CASSRRGRDRGLNTQYF. CDR3 bases: TGTGCCAGCAGCCGTCGGGGACGGGACAGGGGACTAAATACGCAGTATTTT. The gene calls are TRBV27 and TRBJ2-3; 10 positions match TRBD1. The germline V gene has CDR1 MNHEY and CDR2 SMNVEV (reference sequence). The CDR3 runs 17 residues. The ends lost 6 bases at V and 7 bases at J; junction bases unmatched: 16.

This clone was seen just once. The chain uses TRBV12-5 and TRBJ2-1, with TRBD1 matching 10 bases. V was pared by 4 bases and J by 3 bases, with 9 bases of the junction left unmatched. Germline V gives CDR1 LGHNT, CDR2 FRNRAP. The CDR3 totals 17 residues. In DNA, the CDR3 is TGTGCTAGTGGTTCGGGACAGGGGACGATTTTCTACAATGAGCAGTTCTTC. Protein: CASGSGQGTIFYNEQFF.

V is TRBV2 and J is TRBJ1-2; TRBD1 is a possible D gene (6 bases). This CDR3 is 13 amino acids long. Germline lookup yields CDR1 SNHLY and CDR2 FYNNEI. V was pared by 8 bases and J by 1 base, with 11 bases between. The CDR3 bases are TGTGCCAGCCAGAGGGACATTAACTATGGCTACACCTTC. Its protein is CASQRDINYGYTF.

The chain joins TRBV2 to TRBJ1-1, with 10 bases lining up with TRBD1. CDR3 length equals 15 residues. Trimming removed 6 bases from V and 3 bases from J; junction bases left unmatched: 7. CDR1 and CDR2 (germline): SNHLY, FYNNEI. The CDR3 loop is CASSGTGARDTEAFF. CDR3 in DNA: TGTGCCAGCAGCGGGACAGGGGCCCGGGACACTGAAGCTTTCTTT.

The J gene is TRBJ1-2, the V gene TRBV27; 8 bases align to TRBD1. This CDR3 spans 16 amino acids. Per germline, CDR1 MNHEY and CDR2 SMNVEV (reference sequence). The junction had 11 bases not matched to a gene; V was cut back by 2 bases and J by 6 bases. The CDR3 DNA follows: TGTGCCAGCAGTTTACAGGGGGCGCGCCCTCAGGATGGCTACACCTTC. Translated, it gives CASSLQGARPQDGYTF.

The chain carries TRBV7-3 and TRBJ2-2; 9 bases agree with TRBD2. The trim removed 4 bases at V and 4 bases at J, leaving 1 base unmatched. This CDR3 is built from 14 residues. Germline V gene lookup returns CDR1 SGHTA and CDR2 FQGTGA. The CDR3: CASSSLAGTGELFF. The CDR3 DNA follows: TGTGCCAGCAGCTCACTAGCGGGCACCGGGGAGCTGTTTTTT.

The chain is built from TRBV6-1 and TRBJ1-5; no firm D call. This CDR3 is built from 15 residues. CDR1 and CDR2 from the germline V gene are MNHNS and SASEGT. The V end lost 0 bases, the J end lost 2 bases, and 8 bases lay between the germline ends. The CDR3 is CASSEAGLGNQPQHF. CDR3 DNA sequence: TGTGCCAGCAGTGAAGCCGGGTTGGGCAATCAGCCCCAGCATTTT.

This sequence joins TRBV12-5 and TRBJ2-7; D uncertain. The CDR3 totals 13 residues. Germline CDR1 is LGHNT and CDR2 is FRNRAP. V lost 3 bases to trimming and J lost 2 bases, with 8 bases between them. The CDR3 protein is CASGFAATYEQYF. The CDR3 region has the DNA TGTGCTAGTGGTTTCGCGGCTACCTACGAGCAGTACTTC.

The V call is TRBV19, the J call TRBJ1-5; TRBD1 agrees at 7 bases. The CDR3 loop spans 15 amino acids. Germline V gives CDR1 LNHDA, CDR2 SQIVND (reference sequence). With 7 bases clipped from V and 2 bases from J, the junction kept 8 bases outside the gene matches. DNA for the CDR3: TGTGCCAGTAACCAAGGGACAGTTGGCAATCAGCCCCAGCATTTT. Translation gives CASNQGTVGNQPQHF.

The chain employs TRBV13 and TRBJ1-2; the D gene is possibly TRBD1 (5 bases). CDR1 and CDR2 (germline): PRHDT, FYEKMQ (reference sequence). This CDR3 spans 14 amino acids. Trimming stripped 4 bases from V and 4 bases from J, with 13 bases between. CDR3 sequence (DNA): TGTGCCAGCAGCTCGGCCGGACAACGCTATGGCTACACCTTC. This gives the protein CASSSAGQRYGYTF.

This clone was seen only a few times. The chain joins TRBV18 to TRBJ1-5; D ambiguous. V was pared by 5 bases and J by 2 bases, with 19 bases between. From germline, CDR1 is KGHSH and CDR2 LQKENI. The CDR3 contains 17 residues. In DNA, the CDR3 is TGTGCCAGCTCATCTCCCGGCGCCAGAGGAGGCAATCAGCCCCAGCATTTT. This encodes CASSSPGARGGNQPQHF.

The CDR3 nucleotides read TGTGCCAGCAGCCACCGGGACAGGGACAACTATGGCTACACCTTC. Amino acids: CASSHRDRDNYGYTF. The chain joins TRBV3-1 (or the pseudogene TRBV3-2) to TRBJ1-2; 9 bases agree with TRBD1. Per the germline V gene, CDR1 is LGHDT and CDR2 is YNNKEL (reference sequence). This CDR3 has 15 amino acids. J lost 2 bases, V lost 3 bases, and 4 bases had no gene match.

This clone occurred once. Other nucleotide sequences from this sample produce the same CDR3. This chain connects TRBV30 to TRBJ1-1, with D tentatively TRBD1 (5 bases). Between the trimmed V and J ends, which lost 0 bases and 4 bases, there was a span of 12 bases. The CDR3 length is 14 residues. Looked up from germline, CDR1 is GTSNPN and CDR2 is SVGIG (reference sequence). The CDR3 coding sequence is TGTGCCTGGAGTGTACTTCGGGGGGGCACTGAAGCTTTCTTT. Protein: CAWSVLRGGTEAFF.

The J gene is TRBJ1-3, the V gene TRBV6-1, with a possible D match to TRBD1 (6 bases). Trimming left V 2 bases short and J 2 bases short, with 10 bases between. Germline V gives CDR1 MNHNS, CDR2 SASEGT. The CDR3 has 15 residues. The CDR3 loop is CASSELQGPGNTIYF. In DNA, the CDR3 is TGTGCCAGCAGTGAACTGCAGGGGCCTGGAAACACCATATATTTT.